This TCR beta chain originates from a study of identical twins. MiXCR, applied by TCRdb to the 5' RACE reads, yields one record per CDR3 protein. The sample yields 1.5 million to 2 million distinct CDR3 sequences, around 33% seen once. The CDR3 sequence is 19 residues long. With 6 bases removed from V and 1 base from J, the gap between germline ends came to 25 bases. Germline values: CDR1 MNHNS, CDR2 SASEGT. Healthy Caucasians provided all donations. The receptor comes from a newborn girl in good health. This chain joins TRBV6-1 and TRBJ2-4, with D perhaps matching TRBD1 (6 bases). The sequencing sample was made of cord blood. The CDR3 sequence is CASSQRNTGSYTAKNIQYF. The CDR3 DNA reads TGTGCCAGCAGCCAGCGGAACACAGGGTCCTACACGGCCAAAAACATTCAGTACTTC.